Listed below are T cell receptor beta chains from one sample, sequenced in a study of PD-1 and CTLA-4 blockade in melanoma. The method was immunoSEQ multiplex PCR; TCRdb's version includes in-frame clones alone and lacks a portion of them. Altogether about 16,000 clones are present, 70% being singletons, with the ten largest covering 11% to 15%. The specimen was CD8+ T cells from peripheral blood, collected from a patient given anti-PD-1 treatment. The receptors originated from a human donor with melanoma. The CDR3 runs from the conserved cysteine through the conserved F or W. D genes are given only for firm matches. The listing skips clone size in some rows; elsewhere it reads once, few, many or a size class.

size	V	D	J	CDR3	DNA
once	TRBV5-6	.	TRBJ2-7	CASSLDTYYEQYF	TGTGCCAGCAGCCTGGACACTTACTACGAGCAGTACTTC
.	TRBV6-1	.	TRBJ2-7	CASSAIPRESSYEQYF	TGTGCCAGCAGTGCCATTCCGCGGGAAAGCTCCTACGAGCAGTACTTC
medium-sized	TRBV11-2	.	TRBJ1-2	CASSVTGVANYGYTF	TGTGCCAGCAGCGTAACAGGAGTAGCTAACTATGGCTACACCTTC
.	TRBV7-6	.	TRBJ1-3	CASSLGPYGNTIYF	TGTGCCAGCAGCTTAGGTCCGTACGGAAACACCATATATTTT
.	TRBV11-2	TRBD1	TRBJ1-1	CASSFRQGAGGYTEAFF	TGTGCCAGCAGCTTCAGACAGGGGGCTGGAGGGTACACTGAAGCTTTCTTT
.	TRBV2	.	TRBJ2-7	CASSDTYEQYF	TGTGCCAGCAGTGATACGTACGAGCAGTACTTC
.	TRBV5-6	.	TRBJ2-1	CASSRTEASYNEQFF	TGTGCCAGCAGCCGGACTGAAGCTTCTTACAATGAGCAGTTCTTC
.	TRBV13	TRBD2	TRBJ2-1	CASSSGLAGRNEQFF	TGTGCCAGCAGCTCGGGACTAGCGGGAAGGAATGAGCAGTTCTTC
.	TRBV19	.	TRBJ1-5	CASSTRGAPQDNQPQHF	TGTGCCAGTAGTACGAGGGGGGCCCCCCAGGACAATCAGCCCCAGCATTTT
.	TRBV6-5	.	TRBJ2-7	CASSYSTRTDSYEQYF	TGTGCCAGCAGTTACTCCACGAGAACGGATTCCTACGAGCAGTACTTC
.	TRBV19	.	TRBJ1-2	CASRLDGRRDGYTF	TGTGCCAGTAGATTGGACGGCCGGCGTGATGGCTACACCTTC
.	TRBV4-2	TRBD1	TRBJ1-6	CASSQVPQGASPLHF	TGTGCCAGCAGCCAAGTTCCACAGGGGGCTTCACCCCTCCACTTT
.	TRBV18	.	TRBJ1-5	CASSPREIQGYSNQPQHF	TGTGCCAGCTCACCGAGAGAAATACAGGGTTATAGCAATCAGCCCCAGCATTTT
.	TRBV19	.	TRBJ1-2	CASEPEGQQLTF	TGTGCCAGCGAACCTGAAGGACAGCAGTTGACCTTC
.	TRBV5-1	.	TRBJ2-6	CASSPETGTGANVLTF	TGCGCCAGCAGCCCTGAAACAGGGACCGGGGCCAACGTCCTGACTTTC
.	TRBV6-1	.	TRBJ2-3	CASSEGPLGRRLTDTQYF	TGTGCCAGCAGTGAAGGCCCCTTGGGACGGCGGCTCACAGATACGCAGTATTTT
.	TRBV19	.	TRBJ2-1	CASRDTYNEQFF	TGTGCCAGTAGGGACACGTACAATGAGCAGTTCTTC
few	TRBV30	TRBD1	TRBJ2-7	CAWSRGTGTSLEQYF	TGTGCCTGGAGTCGCGGGACAGGGACGTCCCTCGAGCAGTACTTC
.	TRBV18	.	TRBJ1-1	CASSRGDLEAFF	TGTGCCAGCTCACGCGGGGACCTTGAAGCTTTCTTT
.	TRBV29-1	TRBD1	TRBJ2-7	CSVVQGVEQYF	TGCAGCGTAGTACAGGGGGTCGAGCAGTACTTC
.	TRBV11-2	.	TRBJ1-2	CASSLRGPLGYTF	TGTGCCAGCAGCTTGAGGGGTCCCTTGGGCTACACCTTC
.	TRBV29-1	.	TRBJ2-7	CSVEATGTTYEQYF	TGCAGCGTTGAAGCGACAGGAACAACCTACGAGCAGTACTTC
.	TRBV30	.	TRBJ2-3	CAWSNKETVYSTDTQYF	TGTGCCTGGAGTAATAAGGAGACAGTCTACAGCACAGATACGCAGTATTTT
.	TRBV7-9	.	TRBJ2-3	CASSSTPTRLDTQYF	TGTGCCAGCAGCTCTACCCCGACTAGGTTAGATACGCAGTATTTT
few	TRBV2	.	TRBJ2-1	CASSELGEEVSYNEQFF	TGTGCCAGCAGTGAACTGGGGGAAGAGGTTTCCTACAATGAGCAGTTCTTC
.	TRBV27	TRBD1	TRBJ1-2	CASRELDRGIYGYTF	TGTGCCAGCAGGGAATTGGACAGGGGGATTTATGGCTACACCTTC
medium-sized	TRBV11-3	TRBD1	TRBJ2-1	CASSSGGSEQFF	TGTGCCAGCAGCTCAGGGGGAAGTGAGCAGTTCTTC
.	TRBV2	TRBD1	TRBJ2-4	CARNRDRAGKNIQYF	TGTGCCCGAAACCGGGACAGGGCTGGCAAAAACATTCAGTACTTC
.	TRBV6-6	.	TRBJ1-4	CASSSLENPDKGVF	TGTGCCAGCAGTTCCTTGGAAAACCCCGACAAAGGTGTTTTT
.	TRBV27	.	TRBJ1-2	CASSLSGAVYYGYTF	TGTGCCAGCAGTTTAAGCGGGGCAGTATATTATGGCTACACCTTC
few	TRBV6-6	TRBD1	TRBJ1-2	CASTPRDETGGGYTF	TGTGCCAGCACTCCCAGGGATGAGACAGGGGGGGGCTACACCTTC
.	TRBV10-3	.	TRBJ1-1	CAISESNPGRTEAFF	TGTGCCATCAGTGAGTCAAACCCCGGAAGGACTGAAGCTTTCTTT
medium-sized	TRBV3-1/TRBV3-2	.	TRBJ2-1	CASSLVGDNEQFF	TGTGCCAGCAGCCTGGTCGGGGACAATGAGCAGTTCTTC
.	TRBV6-5	.	TRBJ2-7	CASSQVGVLSYEQYF	TGTGCCAGCTCACAGGTGGGGGTTCTTTCCTACGAGCAGTACTTC
.	TRBV10-3	TRBD2	TRBJ2-7	CAMSSGSPNHEQYF	TGTGCCATGTCTAGCGGGAGCCCGAACCACGAGCAGTACTTC
few	TRBV27	TRBD2	TRBJ2-1	CASREREGRFEQFF	TGTGCCAGCAGAGAGCGGGAGGGCCGGTTTGAGCAGTTCTTC
.	TRBV7-6	.	TRBJ1-1	CASSLEGWGGNTEAFF	TGTGCCAGCAGCTTAGAAGGTTGGGGGGGGAACACTGAAGCTTTCTTT
.	TRBV2	.	TRBJ1-1	CASSELDFTALNTEAFF	TGTGCCAGCAGTGAACTTGACTTTACAGCTCTGAACACTGAAGCTTTCTTT
few	TRBV7-9	.	TRBJ2-7	CASSSLGSSPYEQYF	TGTGCCAGCAGCTCATTGGGGTCTTCTCCCTACGAGCAGTACTTC
.	TRBV2	.	TRBJ1-1	CASIRPPNTEAFF	TGTGCCAGCATTAGGCCCCCGAACACTGAAGCTTTCTTT
medium-sized	TRBV11-2	.	TRBJ1-6	CASSFGGESALVSPLHF	TGTGCCAGCAGCTTTGGAGGGGAAAGCGCTTTAGTTTCACCCCTCCACTTT
.	TRBV12-3/TRBV12-4	TRBD1	TRBJ2-4	CASRGNRGLQYF	TGTGCCAGCAGGGGTAACAGGGGTCTTCAGTACTTC
few	TRBV6-5	.	TRBJ1-2	CASSYEWGYGYTF	TGTGCCAGCAGTTATGAGTGGGGCTATGGCTACACCTTC
.	TRBV27	TRBD1	TRBJ1-6	CASSLSLQGSSYNSPLHF	TGTGCCAGCAGTTTATCGCTACAGGGGAGCTCCTATAATTCACCCCTCCACTTT
.	TRBV10-3	.	TRBJ1-2	CAITSTAVYGYTF	TGTGCCATCACTTCGACAGCGGTGTATGGCTACACCTTC
.	TRBV14	.	TRBJ2-3	CASSQEGKADTQYF	TGTGCCAGCAGCCAAGAAGGGAAGGCGGATACGCAGTATTTT
.	TRBV5-4	TRBD2	TRBJ2-7	CASSFQRGTSYEQYF	TGTGCCAGCAGCTTCCAGCGGGGGACTTCCTACGAGCAGTACTTC